This entry lists 21 T cell receptor beta chains sequenced from one sample in a study of T cell repertoires in cytomegalovirus infection. One entry per CDR3 protein results from TCRdb running MiXCR on the reads. The sample shows 800,000 to 950,000 distinct CDR3 sequences, about 33% of them seen only once. No antigens are known for them. The starting material was cultured CD8+ T cells from PBMCs, obtained from culture after CMV antigen stimulation. The receptors here all came from a human donor in good health (CMV status not recorded). Some clones in this sample may be carry-over from other donors' samples.

The CDR3 nucleotides read TGTGCCATCAGTGATCCGGACAGGGCCCTATCTTTCTCCTACAATGAGCAGTTCTTC. It yields the protein CAISDPDRALSFSYNEQFF. The rearrangement joins TRBV10-3 to TRBJ2-1; TRBD1 aligns across 8 bases. The CDR3 contains 19 residues. The J segment lost 0 bases and the V segment lost 3 bases, leaving 13 bases of the junction unmatched. Germline CDR1 ENHRY, CDR2 SYGVKD.

The chain combines TRBV5-4 with TRBJ2-2; 15 nucleotides agree with TRBD2. V dropped 2 bases and J dropped 4; count of bases not matched to a gene: 9. Germline V gene sequence: CDR1 SGHNT, CDR2 YYREEE (reference sequence). The CDR3 extends over 19 amino acids. The CDR3 DNA is TGTGCCAGCAGCTTTGACCCCGGGACTAGCGGGGGGCTCACCGGGGAGCTGTTTTTT. This codes for CASSFDPGTSGGLTGELFF. Drawing the rest from reference TRBV5-4 and TRBJ2-2, the complete variable domain is ETGVTQSPTHLIKTRGQQVTLRCSSQSGHNTVSWYQQALGQGPQFIFQYYREEENGRGNFPPRFSGLQFPNYSSELNVNALELDDSALYLCASSFDPGTSGGLTGELFFGEGSRLTVL.

This chain connects TRBV4-1 to TRBJ1-2; TRBD1 aligns across 8 bases. V trimming: 0 bases; J trimming: 7 bases; junction bases outside the gene matches: 13. The germline gives CDR1 MGHRA, CDR2 YSYEKL. The CDR3 covers 17 residues. CDR3 sequence: CASSQDRRQGTWGGYTF. The CDR3 region has the DNA TGCGCCAGCAGCCAAGATCGACGACAGGGGACATGGGGTGGCTACACCTTC.

There are a few counts of this clonotype. CDR3: CASSLHAYSNQPQHF. The CDR3 coding sequence is TGTGCCAGTAGTCTCCACGCCTATAGCAATCAGCCCCAGCATTTT. The chain carries TRBV19 and TRBJ1-5; D gene uncertain. Germline V lookup: CDR1 LNHDA, CDR2 SQIVND (reference sequence). V was trimmed by 5 bases and J by 0 bases, leaving 11 bases between them. There are 15 residues in the CDR3.

The J gene is TRBJ1-1, the V gene TRBV10-3; D not certain. The germline V gene has CDR1 ENHRY and CDR2 SYGVKD. CDR3 length equals 13 residues. The V and J ends lost 6 bases and 0 bases respectively, with 8 bases between them. The CDR3 DNA reads as TGTGCCATCAGAGCGGAGATGAACACTGAAGCTTTCTTT. Encoded protein: CAIRAEMNTEAFF.

With respect to this clonotype: A read error may account for a junction end that differs from germline. V usage is TRBV19 and J usage is TRBJ2-3; 14 positions match TRBD2. Germline CDR1 reads LNHDA; CDR2 reads SQIVND (reference sequence). This CDR3 spans 15 amino acids. The CDR3: CVSSGLAGGGDTQYF. CDR3 sequence (DNA): TGTGTCAGTAGTGGACTAGCGGGGGGAGGAGATACGCAGTATTTT.

Notes on this clonotype: Germline is not matched at one junction end, which may reflect a read error. In DNA, the CDR3 is TGTGGCAGCAGCTTAAACAGGAAGACCGGGGTGCTGTTTTTC. This codes for CGSSLNRKTGVLFF. V usage is TRBV7-2 and J usage is TRBJ2-2; D might be TRBD1 or TRBD2, each matching 5 bases. This CDR3 has 14 residues. Per the germline V gene, CDR1 is SGHTA and CDR2 is FQGNSA.

Only a few counts were recorded for this clonotype. The chain uses TRBV6-5 and TRBJ2-2, with a possible D match to TRBD2 (5 bases). The V gene's germline CDR1 is MNHEY and CDR2 SVGAGI. The CDR3 spans 15 residues. With 2 bases removed from V and 4 bases from J, the gap between germline ends came to 11 bases. CDR3 sequence: CASSYAGGGTGELFF. The CDR3 nucleotides are TGTGCCAGCAGTTACGCGGGTGGAGGCACCGGGGAGCTGTTTTTT.

The table lists this clonotype with a few counts. J is TRBJ2-5 and V is TRBV10-3; D might be TRBD2 (6 bases). CDR3 length: 14 residues. V lost 6 bases to trimming and J lost 0 bases, with 11 bases between them. Germline V gene lookup returns CDR1 ENHRY and CDR2 SYGVKD. The CDR3 DNA is TGTGCCATCAGGGGGGGACGTTACCAAGAGACCCAGTACTTC. It yields the protein CAIRGGRYQETQYF.

V gene TRBV12-3 or TRBV12-4 combines with J gene TRBJ2-1; D is perhaps TRBD2 (5 bases). The length of the CDR3 is 13 residues. V was trimmed by 3 bases and J by 7 bases, leaving 10 bases between them. The CDR3 DNA reads as TGTGCCAGCAGTTTCACGGGGAAAAATGAGCAGTTCTTC. As protein: CASSFTGKNEQFF.

V gene TRBV6-2 or TRBV6-3 combines with J gene TRBJ2-3; TRBD2 aligns across 8 bases. The V gene's germline CDR1 is MNHEY and CDR2 SVGEGT. The CDR3 is made up of 17 amino acids. Unmatched junction bases numbered 11, after V lost 6 bases and J lost 0 bases. The CDR3 protein is CASSPGSGAPSTDTQYF. In nucleotides, the CDR3 is TGTGCCAGCAGCCCCGGTAGCGGGGCCCCTAGCACAGATACGCAGTATTTT.

In this sample, this clonotype turned up a few times. The rearrangement uses TRBV12-3 or TRBV12-4 and TRBJ2-2; D is possibly TRBD1 (6 bases). The CDR3 extends over 17 amino acids. V lost 5 bases and J lost 5, with 21 bases in between. For the CDR3, the DNA is TGTGCCAGCAGTCGGGACGACAGGCTCACGGATACCGGGGAGCTGTTTTTT. Amino acid sequence: CASSRDDRLTDTGELFF.

This chain joins TRBV6-5 and TRBJ1-2; 8 positions agree with TRBD1. This CDR3 is 14 amino acids long. Germline lookup yields CDR1 MNHEY and CDR2 SVGAGI. Losses at the gene ends were 3 bases for V and 8 bases for J; bases not matched to a gene: 8. CDR3 protein: CASSYIGRGRGYTF. The CDR3 nucleotides are TGTGCCAGCAGTTATATCGGCAGGGGGCGAGGCTACACCTTC.

This clonotype was seen many times. CDR3: CASSLTRTGVNYGYTF. DNA for the CDR3: TGTGCCAGCAGCTTAACCCGGACAGGGGTTAACTATGGCTACACCTTC. The chain has TRBV7-8 and TRBJ1-2, with 9 bases fitting TRBD1. CDR1 SGHVS and CDR2 FQNEAQ come from the germline V gene. V was pared by 2 bases and J by 1 base, with 5 bases of the junction left unmatched. The CDR3 loop spans 16 amino acids. Full variable domain (outside the CDR3, taken from reference TRBV7-8 and TRBJ1-2): GAGVSQSPRYKVAKRGQDVALRCDPISGHVSLFWYQQALGQGPEFLTYFQNEAQLDKSGLPSDRFFAERPEGSVSTLKIQRTQQEDSAVYLCASSLTRTGVNYGYTFGSGTRLTVV.

The chain employs TRBV27 and TRBJ2-7; 8 bases map to TRBD2. CDR1 is MNHEY and CDR2 is SMNVEV in the germline V gene (reference sequence). V trimming: 6 bases; J trimming: 2 bases; junction bases outside the gene matches: 3. This CDR3 has 13 residues. The CDR3 DNA sequence: TGTGCCAGCAGCGTGACTAGCGCCTACGAGCAGTACTTC. It yields the protein CASSVTSAYEQYF.

In its sample, this clonotype was seen a few times. The chain couples TRBV6-2 or TRBV6-3 to TRBJ2-7, with 9 bases identical to TRBD2. Per the germline V gene, CDR1 is MNHEY and CDR2 is SVGEGT. The CDR3 is 19 amino acids. The V segment lost 0 bases and the J segment 0 bases; nucleotides outside the gene matches: 12. The CDR3 region is CASSYSPLLTSGSSYEQYV. CDR3 sequence (DNA): TGTGCCAGCAGTTACTCCCCCCTTCTGACTAGCGGAAGCTCCTACGAGCAGTACGTC.

The table lists this clonotype with a few counts. J is TRBJ2-1 and V is TRBV27; D is possibly TRBD2 (6 bases). Germline CDR1 MNHEY, CDR2 SMNVEV (reference sequence). V was cut by 6 bases and J by 8 bases, with 14 bases left in between. This CDR3 spans 13 amino acids. The CDR3 here is CASSRLIADEQFF. CDR3 coding DNA: TGTGCCAGCAGCAGGCTAATAGCGGATGAGCAGTTCTTC.

This clonotype showed up just a few times. The V gene is TRBV6-5, the J gene TRBJ1-1; weak D call: TRBD1 (6 bases). Trimming left V 0 bases short and J 4 bases short, with 9 bases between. Germline V gene lookup returns CDR1 MNHEY and CDR2 SVGAGI. The CDR3 extends over 14 amino acids. CDR3 sequence: CASSYSGGFTEAFF. The CDR3 region has the DNA TGTGCCAGCAGTTACTCAGGGGGATTCACTGAAGCTTTCTTT.

The chain carries TRBV12-5 and TRBJ2-1, with 8 bases aligning to TRBD2. The CDR3 extends over 16 amino acids. Per the germline V gene, CDR1 is LGHNT and CDR2 is FRNRAP. The V gene end was trimmed by 2 bases and the J gene end by 4 bases; junction bases not matched to a gene: 7. The CDR3 sequence is CASGLPTGGRYNEQFF. The CDR3, as DNA: TGTGCTAGTGGTTTGCCCACGGGGGGGCGTTACAATGAGCAGTTCTTC. Variable domain in full (rest from reference TRBV12-5 and TRBJ2-1): DARVTQTPRHKVTEMGQEVTMRCQPILGHNTVFWYRQTMMQGLELLAYFRNRAPLDDSGMPKDRFSAEMPDATLATLKIQPSEPRDSAVYFCASGLPTGGRYNEQFFGPGTRLTVL.

The CDR3 protein is CASSLDPGVALAGGRETQYF. For the CDR3, the DNA is TGTGCCAGCAGCTTAGACCCTGGGGTGGCGCTAGCGGGGGGCCGAGAGACCCAGTACTTC. The chain recombines TRBV7-2 with TRBJ2-5; the match to TRBD2 covers 11 bases. The CDR3 length is 20 residues. The V segment lost 1 base and the J segment 4 bases; nucleotides outside the gene matches: 17. Germline assignment: CDR1 SGHTA and CDR2 FQGNSA. Supplemented by reference TRBV7-2 and TRBJ2-5, the full variable domain reads GAGVSQSPSNKVTEKGKDVELRCDPISGHTALYWYRQSLGQGLEFLIYFQGNSAPDKSGLPSDRFSAERTGGSVSTLTIQRTQQEDSAVYLCASSLDPGVALAGGRETQYFGPGTRLLVL.

The chain joins TRBV7-2 to TRBJ2-7; 12 bases align to TRBD2. CDR1 SGHTA and CDR2 FQGNSA come from the germline V gene. The CDR3 is 15 amino acids. The V segment lost 2 bases and the J segment 2 bases; nucleotides outside the gene matches: 1. CDR3 protein: CASSLRLAGAYEQYV. In DNA, the CDR3 is TGTGCCAGCAGCTTAAGACTAGCGGGGGCCTACGAGCAGTACGTC.